This record concerns one T cell receptor beta chain sequence. Its antigen is unknown. The sample has other DNA sequences that encode this CDR3 too. The data derive from a study of cytomegalovirus exposure and HLA in healthy donors. Study findings and constraints: A later analysis linked a missense variant in DCLRE1C to the trimming of TCR beta V and J genes. Using a false discovery rate of 0.05, a later analysis showed that 16,951 TCR beta sequences were associated with HLA alleles.

Amplification used 60 Vbeta primers and 13 Jbeta primers. Methods used by the authors: In a later analysis, of around 83 million unique beta chains, 9 million to 11 million appeared in at least two donors. Generated by immunoSEQ multiplex PCR, the TCRdb table keeps only in-frame clones and is missing some. D and trimming were read from the DNA, whereas the V and J calls and clone size are those reported in that table. The sample has about 180,000 clones, approximately 80% seen once. The sequenced material came from PBMCs. The sequence derives from a man in his sixties in good health and CMV-seronegative.

The CDR3 DNA is TGTGCCAGCAGCCAACAAGAGACCCAGTACTTC. Translating gives CASSQQETQYF. This sequence joins TRBV2 and TRBJ2-5; D gene ambiguous. This CDR3 is 11 amino acids long. Germline CDR1 SNHLY, CDR2 FYNNEI. V shed 6 bases and J shed 2 bases, with 4 bases lying between them.